This T cell receptor (beta chain) was recorded in a study of T cell responses to AZD1222 COVID-19 vaccine (dated by TCRdb to the early 2020s). General notes on the study: AZD1222 recipients given second doses at about 4 weeks or at about 12 weeks were pooled, since spike-specific TCR depth and breadth were not found to differ between the two schedules. A total of over 230 trial participants underwent TCR sequencing, of whom about 200 received two doses of AZD1222 and about 25 received two doses of the MenACWY control vaccine. Trial participants were enrolled into age subgroups of 18-55, 56-69 and 70-plus years, which contained roughly 150, 30 and 60 TCR-sequenced participants, respectively.

The sample's time point, from its label and the paper: baseline before first vaccination. The vaccinee samples were drawn from two UK trials, COV001 and COV002, one of which was a single-blind randomized controlled phase 2/3 trial testing AZD1222 (ChAdOx1 nCoV-19) in healthy adults. For TCRbeta chain sequencing, PBMC samples from trial participants were taken at day 0 and at day 28 after the second dose. What the study reported, not specific to this receptor: Reportedly, almost half of the unique spike-specific TCRs recognized epitopes lying outside the regions that are mutated in the B.1.351 and B.1.1.7 variants. Because no day 14 peak-response samples were available, repertoires were characterized only after the peak T cell response. Vaccine-associated CD4 TCRs spanned the whole spike protein, with dominant responses in regions 160-218 and 743-854. Participants were mostly white British and included more females than males, and it was suggested by the authors that clonal diversity may have been underestimated. The 56-69-year group was small, and its depth increase did not reach significance, likely because of low power. After two AZD1222 doses, both the breadth and the depth of spike-specific TCRs were significantly higher than at day 0 and than in MenACWY recipients. Conclusions about previously exposed vaccinees are limited, since just five to seven AZD1222 recipients were seropositive for SARS-CoV-2 at baseline.

Remarks on this clone: What antigen it recognizes has not been identified. No base quality values were provided; no much bigger clone lies one nucleotide off.

The CDR3 goes from the cysteine to the valine over 16 residues. This entry keeps only the CDR3 DNA: 48 bases, framed from base 1. The CDR3 regions of human TCRbeta chains were analyzed by immunosequencing. Concerning the study's data processing: TCRs in the repertoires were compared against a reference library of SARS-CoV-2-specific TCRs that had been generated with the MIRA antigen-specificity platform. Breadth meant the fraction of unique TCRs that were SARS-CoV-2-associated, whereas depth meant the fraction of total T cells that were SARS-CoV-2-associated. Using the MIRA data, every spike-specific TCR was mapped to the spike region that the TCR reacted to and assigned to either a CD4 or a CD8 class. Log10-transformed breadth and depth values were compared by one-way ANOVA with Sidak's multiple comparisons tests. TCRdb carries this immuneACCESS record with in-frame sequences only. Its versions omit some clonotypes, under half of them owing to an unresolved V gene in the studies checked, with the rest unexplained. V and J calls and clone size follow that table, whereas D and trimming were derived from the DNA. This sample has some 150,000 clones in its table, and roughly nine tenths of those were observed once. The ten largest account for 1.6% of the sample.

This TCR was sampled from an adult in good health. Recombination joined TRBV21-1 with TRBJ2-7; TRBD2 is taken as the D call from the table, unchecked against the DNA. TRBV21-1 is deemed a pseudogene. Here the sequenced sample was peripheral blood, taken on day 0 of AZD1222 vaccination. The CDR3 sequence is CASGGERGDVSYEQYV. The nucleotide sequence is given as TGTGCCAGCGGTGGGGAGCGGGGGGACGTTAGCTACGAGCAGTACGTC.